This T cell receptor (beta chain) was identified in a study of blood T cell repertoires in COVID-19. Here immunoSEQ multiplex PCR was the method, and the copy in TCRdb shows in-frame clones only, minus some. The repertoire holds 250,000 to 300,000 clones, 90% seen once, with 2.1% in the top ten. In germline, CDR1 is SNHLY, CDR2 FYNNEI. This CDR3 is 15 amino acids long. V dropped 5 bases and J dropped 2 bases, with 13 bases sitting between them. The sample taken for sequencing was peripheral blood. The origin of this receptor is a woman aged 60-70 years with COVID-19, enrolled during active disease. The rearrangement links TRBV2 to TRBJ1-5; D is perhaps TRBD1 (5 bases). CDR3 in amino acids: CASSSRGLGNQPQHF. CDR3 bases: TGTGCCAGCAGTAGTCGGGGGTTGGGCAATCAGCCCCAGCATTTT. Full variable domain (missing parts from reference TRBV2 and TRBJ1-5): EPEVTQTPSHQVTQMGQEVILRCVPISNHLYFYWYRQILGQKVEFLVSFYNNEISEKSEIFDDQFSVERPDGSNFTLKIRSTKLEDSAMYFCASSSRGLGNQPQHFGDGTRLSIL.